These T cell receptor beta chains were read from a single sample in a study of beta chain features in type 1 diabetes. The protocol was immunoSEQ multiplex PCR, while the TCRdb copy is restricted to in-frame clones and leaves out a portion. The sample has hundreds of thousands of clones, roughly 12% seen once. Sequenced input: naive CD4+ T cells from blood. The receptors come from a man younger than 30 with type 1 diabetes. Both conserved end residues are part of each CDR3. The D gene is left open where the match is weak. Clone size is shown for a subset of rows, as once, few, many or a class of expanded clone.

>-|few|TRBJ2-7|TRBV28
TGTGCCAGCAATGTTCCCGGGCAGGGGTCCTACGAGCAGTACTTC
CASNVPGQGSYEQYF
>-|few|TRBJ2-7|TRBV6-5
TGTGCCAGCAGTTACTCTGGTACCTACGAGCAGTACTTC
CASSYSGTYEQYF
>TRBD1|-|TRBJ1-1|TRBV28
TGTGCCCTGGGGACAGGGGAGGCGCTTGGCACTGAAGCTTTCTTT
CALGTGEALGTEAFF
>-|-|TRBJ2-7|TRBV10-3
TGTGCCATCAGTGAGTCGCCGGGTGAGAGCAGCTTTACCTACGAGCAGTACTTC
CAISESPGESSFTYEQYF
>-|-|TRBJ2-7|TRBV5-1
TGCGCCAGCAGCTTTTCCGGGACGGATACCTACGAGCAGTACTTC
CASSFSGTDTYEQYF
>TRBD2|-|TRBJ2-3|TRBV5-1
TGCGCCAGCAGGCGTCGACTAGCGGGGGATGATACGCAGTATTTT
CASRRRLAGDDTQYF
>-|-|TRBJ2-1|TRBV2
TGTGCCAGCAGTGAAATGGGGGGTAATGAGGAGCAGTTCTTC
CASSEMGGNEEQFF
>TRBD1|few|TRBJ1-5|TRBV30
TGTGCCTGGGAGACAGGGGAGGGTGGTCAGCCCCAGCATTTT
CAWETGEGGQPQHF
>-|few|TRBJ2-1|TRBV27
TGTGCCAGCAGTTTCCAGGGGTCCCGGGAGTTCTTC
CASSFQGSREFF
>TRBD1|-|TRBJ1-6|TRBV7-2
TGTGCCGGAAGACAGGGTCTTGCTTCACCCCTCCACTTT
CAGRQGLASPLHF
>TRBD1|few|TRBJ2-3|TRBV10-3
TGTGCCATCAGTGGTTGGACAGGGAGCACAGATACGCAGTATTTT
CAISGWTGSTDTQYF
>TRBD1|-|TRBJ2-7|TRBV18
TGTGCCAGCTCACGGGACAGGGAGACCTACGAGCAGTACTTC
CASSRDRETYEQYF
>TRBD1|few|TRBJ1-1|TRBV29-1
TGCAGCGTTCGACAGGGAGGGACTGAAGCTTTCTTT
CSVRQGGTEAFF
>-|few|TRBJ1-1|TRBV29-1
TGCAGCGTTGAAGCGTTCGGGGAGATGAACACTGAAGCTTTCTTT
CSVEAFGEMNTEAFF
>-|few|TRBJ2-3|TRBV30
TGTGCCTGGAGTGTACGATGGGAGGACAAGTATTTT
CAWSVRWEDKYF
>-|-|TRBJ2-3|TRBV25-1
TGTGCCAGCAGTGAATTTGTAAGGAGCGCAGATACGCAGTATTTT
CASSEFVRSADTQYF
>TRBD1|-|TRBJ2-5|TRBV30
TGTGCCTGGTCCGAACAGGGGACAGCGCTGGGGGAGCAGTACTTC
CAWSEQGTALGEQYF
>TRBD1|few|TRBJ2-6|TRBV7-2
TGTGCCAGCAGCTTAGCGGACAGGGCGGGCCTGACTTTC
CASSLADRAGLTF
>-|-|TRBJ2-5|TRBV28
TGTGCCAGCAGGCCTCCCCCGGGACTCCAAGAGACCCAGTACTTC
CASRPPPGLQETQYF
>TRBD1|-|TRBJ1-4|TRBV29-1
TGCAGCGTTGTTGGACAGGGAAAGGAAAAACTGTTTTTT
CSVVGQGKEKLFF
>-|-|TRBJ2-1|TRBV7-9
TGTGCCAGCAGCTTAGCCGACTTGATGGGAAAAGAGCAGTTCTTC
CASSLADLMGKEQFF
>-|few|TRBJ2-1|TRBV29-1
TGCAGCGTTGAAGGGGGCGGCCGGTACCACAATGAGCAGTTCTTC
CSVEGGGRYHNEQFF
>TRBD1|few|TRBJ2-3|TRBV30
TGTGCCTGGACCCCAAAGCGGACAGGGGGCACAGATACGCAGTATTTT
CAWTPKRTGGTDTQYF
>-|-|TRBJ2-4|TRBV2
TGTGCCGGAAGAAGCACGGAAAACATTCAGTACTTC
CAGRSTENIQYF
>TRBD2|-|TRBJ2-2|TRBV25-1
TGTGCCAGCAGCGGGCCACTAGCGGGGAACACCGGGGAGCTGTTTTTT
CASSGPLAGNTGELFF
>-|-|TRBJ1-5|TRBV11-3
TGTGCCAGCAGCTTACAGGGAACGGACCAGCCCCAGCATTTT
CASSLQGTDQPQHF
>TRBD1|few|TRBJ1-2|TRBV19
TGTGCCAGTAGTATCTCACAGGGGAACTATGGCTACACCTTC
CASSISQGNYGYTF
>TRBD1|few|TRBJ2-7|TRBV4-1
TGCGCCAGCAGCCAGGATATACAGGGGATCACAACCTCCTACGAGCAGTACTTC
CASSQDIQGITTSYEQYF
>TRBD2|once|TRBJ2-5|TRBV5-4
TGTGCCAGCAGCTCGTCTAGCGGGGGGGCTGAGACCCAGTACTTC
CASSSSSGGAETQYF
>-|many|TRBJ2-5|TRBV29-1
TGCAGCGCCGGACGCGGGGAGCGAGAGACCCAGTACTTC
CSAGRGERETQYF
>-|few|TRBJ1-2|TRBV5-5
TGTGCCAGCAGCTTGGAGCGGGCAGGGGCGTCCGCTAACTATGGCTACACCTTC
CASSLERAGASANYGYTF